A single sample gave rise to the 3 T cell receptor beta chains below, sequenced in a study of beta chain features in type 1 diabetes. Expressed TCRB transcripts were sequenced, since all the RNA that had been isolated was reverse transcribed. The method was immunoSEQ multiplex PCR; TCRdb's version includes in-frame clones alone and lacks a portion of them. The sample lists nearly 250,000 clones; 12% to 15% were seen once. Material: naive CD4+ T cells from blood. Receptor source: a middle-aged woman in good health.

The CDR3 spells CSANPPYNEQFF. The CDR3 DNA follows: TGCAGCGCTAACCCGCCCTACAATGAGCAGTTCTTC. The chain links TRBV29-1 to TRBJ2-1; D is undetermined. The CDR3 is 12 residues long. CDR1 SQVTM and CDR2 ANQGSEA come from the germline V gene. Trimming left V 7 bases short and J 2 bases short, with 9 bases between.

The chain links TRBV11-2 to TRBJ2-2, with D possibly TRBD2 on 5 matching bases. Germline values: CDR1 SGHAT, CDR2 FQNNGV. Trimming removed 0 bases at V and 6 bases at J, with 8 bases between. The CDR3 contains 14 residues. The CDR3 sequence: CASSLEAGAGELFF. DNA for the CDR3: TGTGCCAGCAGCTTAGAGGCCGGGGCCGGGGAGCTGTTTTTT.

The genes are TRBV5-1 and TRBJ1-4; TRBD1 aligns across 9 bases. J gave up 8 bases and V 4 bases, and 9 bases lay outside the gene matches. Germline lookup yields CDR1 SGHRS and CDR2 YFSETQ. The CDR3 has 15 residues. CDR3 in DNA: TGCGCCAGCAGCCTTAACAGGGGGCCGGGAGAAAAACTGTTTTTT. Its translation: CASSLNRGPGEKLFF.